This passage covers 6 T cell receptor beta chains from one sample sequenced in a study of blood T cell repertoires in COVID-19. The protocol was immunoSEQ multiplex PCR, while the TCRdb copy is restricted to in-frame clones and leaves out a portion. The sample yields over 450,000 clones, approximately 91% seen once. Material for sequencing was peripheral blood. All receptors derive from a woman in her forties or fifties with COVID-19, enrolled during active disease.

CDR3 sequence: CASSLDSPLNTEAFF. The CDR3 coding sequence is TGCGCCAGCAGCTTGGATTCTCCCCTGAACACTGAAGCTTTCTTT. J is TRBJ1-1 and V is TRBV5-1; no definite D call. Germline values: CDR1 SGHRS, CDR2 YFSETQ. The V and J ends lost 0 bases and 0 bases respectively, with 9 bases between them. The CDR3 has 15 amino acids.

Remarks on this clone: At the DNA level, this CDR3 is encoded by other sequences in the same sample as well. V gene TRBV6-5 combines with J gene TRBJ1-3; possibly TRBD1 for D (6 bases). Per germline, CDR1 MNHEY and CDR2 SVGAGI. This CDR3 region has 16 residues. V shed 2 bases and J shed 2 bases, with 13 bases lying between them. The CDR3: CASSYSAGVTGNTIYF. CDR3 bases: TGTGCCAGCAGTTACAGTGCAGGGGTTACTGGAAACACCATATATTTT.

The chain recombines TRBV28 with TRBJ2-5, with 7 bases identical to TRBD1. Germline-derived CDR1 and CDR2 are MDHEN and SYDVKM. The junction had 5 bases not matched to a gene; V was cut back by 2 bases and J by 5 bases. This CDR3 has 14 residues. CDR3 DNA: TGTGCCAGCAGTTTAACAGGGGCAAGGGAGACCCAGTACTTC. Protein sequence: CASSLTGARETQYF.

This chain's CDR3 is CASSQGPLRNTEAFF. DNA for the CDR3: TGCGCCAGCAGTCAGGGGCCCCTCCGAAACACTGAAGCTTTCTTT. This sequence joins TRBV4-1 and TRBJ1-1; D possibly corresponds to TRBD1 (6 bases). The V gene lost 6 bases and the J gene lost 2 bases, with 16 bases spanning the gap. This CDR3 has 15 amino acids. Germline V gene lookup returns CDR1 MGHRA and CDR2 YSYEKL.

CDR3 nucleotides: TGTGCCAGCAGAACGGAGGGCGGCTCGGATTCTTCACCCCTCCACTTT. It encodes CASRTEGGSDSSPLHF. This chain uses TRBV9 with TRBJ1-6; no firm D call. Trimming took 5 bases from V and 9 from J, leaving 21 bases between them. Per germline, CDR1 SGDLS and CDR2 YYNGEE. The CDR3 spans 16 residues.

This rearrangement joins TRBV6-6 to TRBJ2-1, with TRBD2 as a possible D gene (6 bases). CDR1 MNHNY and CDR2 SVGAGI come from the germline V gene (reference sequence). The length of the CDR3 is 16 residues. Trimming removed 7 bases from V and 10 bases from J, with 26 bases in between. The CDR3 loop reads CASTPRRGRGQWEQFF. As DNA, the CDR3 is TGTGCCAGCACCCCTCGGCGGGGAAGGGGCCAATGGGAGCAGTTCTTC.